By share of the sample, the clone carrying this T cell receptor beta chain is medium-sized (0.01 to 0.1%). Its antigen is not known. Since the library was made to target alpha chains, this beta chain is a stray read and its abundance is not meaningful. The time point denotes: sample taken at primary tumor resection. The cohort: about 79 early-stage, untreated non-small cell lung cancer patients. These data come from a study of spatial heterogeneity in lung cancer. Study overall: Matched bulk RNA-seq provided a T cell module score, and TCR transcript counts in tumor regions correlated strongly with it. The study, taken as a whole, reports: The number of expanded tumor alpha and beta chains correlated with mutation number.

Each TCR cDNA molecule carried a unique molecular identifier. TCRdb recomputed calls from the 5' RACE reads with MiXCR, one row per CDR3 protein. This table has some 11,000 distinct CDR3 sequences, roughly 8% appearing once. Sequenced material: lung tumor tissue, taken at surgery. This TCR came from a female donor with early-stage non-small cell lung cancer.

The DNA of the CDR3 is TGTGCCAGCACACGGCGGGGGAACACTGAAGCTTTCTTT. Encoded protein: CASTRRGNTEAFF. This chain joins TRBV6-1 and TRBJ1-1; D unresolved. The ends were cut back, 7 bases at V and 1 base at J, with 10 bases in the middle. The germline V gene has CDR1 MNHNS and CDR2 SASEGT. This CDR3 is 13 amino acids long.